A selection of T cell receptor beta chains follows, all from one sample in a study of blood T cell repertoires in COVID-19. The data were produced by immunoSEQ multiplex PCR, yet TCRdb's version contains in-frame clones alone and is incomplete. Among roughly 170,000 clones listed, roughly 80% were seen once. Sequenced: PBMCs or T cells enriched from blood (not recorded which). The receptors here all came from a woman between 50 and 59 years old who had recovered from COVID-19. Each CDR3 is given with its conserved first and last residue. A D gene is named only where the DNA matches it firmly. Only part of the rows carry a size: once, few, many, or a class if the clone is expanded.

v_call	d_call	j_call	clone_size	cdr3_aa	cdr3_nt
TRBV6-1	NA	TRBJ1-6	NA	CASSERGLPLFIHF	TGTGCCAGCAGTGAAAGAGGACTCCCTTTATTCATCCACTTT
TRBV11-1	TRBD1	TRBJ1-2	NA	CASSLRQGALYGYTF	TGTGCCAGCAGCCTCCGACAGGGGGCACTGTATGGCTACACCTTC
TRBV7-2	NA	TRBJ2-2	NA	CASSLVTGTGELFF	TGTGCCAGCAGCTTAGTCACGGGGACCGGGGAGCTGTTTTTT
TRBV15	TRBD1	TRBJ1-1	NA	CATSSGQGGTEAFF	TGTGCCACCAGCAGTGGACAGGGCGGCACTGAAGCTTTCTTT
TRBV10-3	NA	TRBJ1-5	NA	CAISESGGSNQPQHF	TGTGCCATCAGTGAGTCAGGGGGAAGCAATCAGCCCCAGCATTTT
TRBV10-3	TRBD1	TRBJ2-1	NA	CATEDRAGGEQFF	TGTGCCACAGAGGACAGGGCTGGGGGTGAGCAGTTCTTC
TRBV28	TRBD2	TRBJ2-3	NA	CASSLVAGGPRDTQYF	TGTGCCAGCAGCCTCGTAGCGGGAGGGCCCCGAGATACGCAGTATTTT
TRBV7-9	TRBD2	TRBJ2-2	NA	CASSSGLAGTGELFF	TGTGCCAGCAGCTCGGGACTAGCGGGAACCGGGGAGCTGTTTTTT
TRBV5-1	NA	TRBJ1-2	NA	CASSATGNYGYTF	TGCGCCAGCAGCGCCACAGGGAACTATGGCTACACCTTC
TRBV12-3/TRBV12-4	NA	TRBJ2-2	NA	CASSFTTGELFF	TGTGCCAGCAGTTTTACTACCGGGGAGCTGTTTTTT
TRBV3-1/TRBV3-2	NA	TRBJ2-5	many	CASSQDAGTQETQYF	TGTGCCAGCAGCCAGGACGCAGGGACTCAAGAGACCCAGTACTTC
TRBV18	NA	TRBJ1-4	NA	CASSPPSYSGFGVSEKLFF	TGTGCCAGCTCACCACCTTCTTATTCCGGCTTTGGAGTTAGCGAAAAACTGTTTTTT
TRBV5-4	NA	TRBJ1-3	NA	CASSLEASGGNTIYF	TGTGCCAGCAGCTTGGAAGCCTCGGGAGGAAACACCATATATTTT
TRBV18	NA	TRBJ1-1	NA	CASSPQGQGTEAFF	TGTGCCAGCTCGCCTCAGGGGCAGGGCACTGAAGCTTTCTTT
TRBV11-1	NA	TRBJ2-7	NA	CASSFGGLYEQYF	TGTGCCAGCAGCTTTGGGGGACTCTACGAGCAGTACTTC
TRBV6-2/TRBV6-3	TRBD2	TRBJ2-3	NA	CASSYSTSGLSTDTQYF	TGTGCCAGCAGTTACTCGACTAGCGGCCTCTCCACAGATACGCAGTATTTT
TRBV19	NA	TRBJ2-1	NA	CASSIELASYNEQFF	TGTGCCAGTAGTATCGAACTCGCCTCCTACAATGAGCAGTTCTTC
TRBV7-2	TRBD2	TRBJ2-1	NA	CASSLGTGTSFYNEQFF	TGTGCCAGCAGCTTAGGAACCGGGACTAGCTTTTACAATGAGCAGTTCTTC
TRBV28	TRBD2	TRBJ2-6	NA	CASVAGTSLSGANVLTF	TGTGCCAGCGTAGCGGGGACATCGCTCTCTGGGGCCAACGTCCTGACTTTC
TRBV5-5	NA	TRBJ1-4	NA	CASSLNRLATNEKLFF	TGTGCCAGCAGCTTGAACCGGCTAGCAACTAATGAAAAACTGTTTTTT
TRBV21-1	NA	TRBJ1-4	once	CASITPGQAVEKLFF	TGTGCCAGCATCACCCCTGGACAGGCGGTGGAAAAACTGTTTTTT
TRBV11-2	TRBD2	TRBJ2-1	NA	CASSASGRSLVNEQFF	TGTGCCAGCAGCGCAAGCGGGAGGTCCCTTGTCAATGAGCAGTTCTTC
TRBV24-1	TRBD2	TRBJ2-2	few	CATSDFTAGDPTGELFF	TGTGCCACCAGTGATTTTACAGCGGGAGACCCCACCGGGGAGCTGTTTTTT